What follows are 4 T cell receptor beta chains derived from one specimen sequenced in a study of CD8+CD57+ T cells in acquired aplastic anemia. The sequenced patients had an expansion of CD8+CD57+ cells seen by flow cytometry. Researchers used genomic DNA as the template to profile TCR beta VDJ and CDR3. TCRdb processed the reads anew with MiXCR; each CDR3 protein has one entry. The repertoire holds hundreds of thousands of distinct CDR3 sequences, with roughly 34% as singletons. Sequencing input: sorted CD4+, CD8+, or CD8+CD57+ T cells (not recorded which) from PBMCs. The receptors stem from a human donor with aplastic anemia.

This chain links TRBV2 with TRBJ1-3; D is undetermined. V was clipped by 5 bases and J by 5 bases, with 19 bases between them. This CDR3 contains 16 residues. The germline V gene encodes CDR1 SNHLY and CDR2 FYNNEI. This CDR3 is CASSYGLTLERNTIYF. CDR3 sequence (DNA): TGTGCCAGCAGTTATGGCTTGACGCTGGAGAGAAACACCATATATTTT.

This clonotype occurred many times. This rearrangement joins TRBV19 to TRBJ1-4; D ambiguous. The V end was cut by 3 bases, the J end by 8 bases, with 13 bases between. This CDR3 comprises 14 residues. Germline V gene lookup returns CDR1 LNHDA and CDR2 SQIVND (reference sequence). The CDR3 nucleotides read TGTGCCAGTAGTATGGGCCTCGGAAGCGAAAAACTGTTTTTT. It encodes CASSMGLGSEKLFF.

The chain combines TRBV4-2 with TRBJ1-6; D is perhaps TRBD1 (5 bases). Germline V gene data show CDR1 as LGHNA and CDR2 as YNFKEQ. The CDR3 sequence is 17 residues long. Trimming removed 0 bases at V and 7 bases at J, with 16 bases between. This chain's CDR3 is CASSQEQYPGGNSPLHF. As DNA, the CDR3 is TGTGCCAGCAGCCAAGAACAGTACCCCGGGGGGAATTCACCCCTCCACTTT.

The rearrangement uses TRBV12-3 or TRBV12-4 and TRBJ2-5, with D possibly being TRBD2 (5 bases). CDR3 size: 16 residues. Trimming left V 2 bases short and J 1 base short, with 14 bases between. In DNA, the CDR3 is TGTGCCAGCAGTTTAAGTAGGGATGGAGGCCAAGAGACCCAGTACTTC. This codes for CASSLSRDGGQETQYF.